One sample yielded the 30 T cell receptor beta chains listed below, sequenced in a study of shared clonotypes between healthy human individuals. TCRdb's table, derived via immunoSEQ multiplex PCR, lists solely in-frame clones and lacks some. The table lists 2,500,000 or so clones, less than 95% of them singletons, with around 0.4% in the top ten. Material for sequencing was naive CD4+ T cells from PBMCs. Subset specified: CD45RA+ positively selected. The receptor set was obtained from a man in his late teens or twenties in good health. Some clones in this sample may be carry-over from other donors' samples.

The chain employs TRBV12-5 and TRBJ2-7, with TRBD2 matching 14 bases. Trimming at V came to 6 bases and at J to 0 bases, leaving 16 bases not matched to a gene. The germline V gene encodes CDR1 LGHNT and CDR2 FRNRAP. The CDR3 is 20 amino acids. CDR3 nucleotide sequence: TGTGCTAGTGGACAAAACACGGTTAGGACTAGCGGGGGGAGCTCCTACGAGCAGTACTTC. It codes for CASGQNTVRTSGGSSYEQYF.

A word on this clone: Its ends do not fully match the called genes, so a read error is possible. The chain couples TRBV18 to TRBJ2-1; 13 bases map to TRBD2. The CDR3 sequence is 15 residues long. Germline V CDR1 and CDR2: KGHSH, LQKENI. The CDR3 protein is CASSQGQGTSGAPVF. The CDR3 DNA follows: TGTGCCAGCTCCCAAGGACAGGGGACTAGCGGGGCACCGGTCTTC. Using reference TRBV18 and TRBJ2-1 for the parts outside the CDR3, the full variable domain is NAGVMQNPRHLVRRRGQEARLRCSPMKGHSHVYWYRQLPEEGLKFMVYLQKENIIDESGMPKERFSAEFPKEGPSILRIQQVVRGDSAAYFCASSQGQGTSGAPVFGPGTRLTVL.

The chain couples TRBV6-5 to TRBJ2-7; 10 bases are shared with TRBD1. V lost 6 bases to trimming and J lost 4 bases; unmatched junction nucleotides: 6. The CDR3 has 14 residues. Per the germline V gene, CDR1 is MNHEY and CDR2 is SVGAGI. This CDR3 is CASRYRDRGYEQYF. The CDR3 bases are TGTGCCAGCAGGTACCGGGACAGGGGATACGAGCAGTACTTC.

The chain recombines TRBV27 with TRBJ2-1; tentative D call: TRBD1 (5 bases). Germline loops: CDR1 MNHEY, CDR2 SMNVEV (reference sequence). V lost 5 bases to trimming and J lost 2 bases, with 13 bases between them. The CDR3 contains 15 residues. CDR3 protein: CASSRLLGPYNEQFF. The CDR3 DNA reads TGTGCCAGCAGTCGGCTTTTGGGGCCCTACAATGAGCAGTTCTTC.

V gene TRBV4-1 combines with J gene TRBJ1-2; D remains unclear. V lost 4 bases and J 7 bases, leaving 16 bases between the germline ends. Germline CDR1 and CDR2: MGHRA and YSYEKL. The CDR3 extends over 14 amino acids. In DNA form, the CDR3 reads TGCGCCAGCAGCCTCGACGACAAATTCGGTGGCTACACCTTC. It codes for CASSLDDKFGGYTF.

The chain carries TRBV11-2 and TRBJ2-1; TRBD2 aligns across 8 bases. CDR3 length: 17 amino acids. Germline V gene data show CDR1 as SGHAT and CDR2 as FQNNGV. The ends lost 5 bases at V and 6 bases at J; junction bases unmatched: 15. The CDR3 sequence is CASSRYGVAGSFNEQFF. CDR3 bases: TGTGCCAGCAGCCGTTACGGGGTAGCGGGAAGTTTCAATGAGCAGTTCTTC.

This clone has only a few counts. V usage is TRBV18 and J usage is TRBJ1-5; TRBD1 is a possible D gene (5 bases). Trimming removed 6 bases from V and 5 bases from J, with 17 bases in between. This CDR3 is built from 15 residues. From germline, CDR1 is KGHSH and CDR2 LQKENI. As DNA, the CDR3 is TGTGCCAGCTCCGGCACCGTCGGGGGATATCAGCCCCAGCATTTT. It specifies CASSGTVGGYQPQHF.

This rearrangement joins TRBV19 to TRBJ1-5, with 10 bases that match TRBD1. With V trimmed by 3 bases and J by 4 bases, 6 bases remained unmatched. The CDR3 covers 16 residues. Germline lookup yields CDR1 LNHDA and CDR2 SQIVND (reference sequence). CDR3 region: CASSILTGQGNQPQHF. The DNA for the CDR3 is TGTGCCAGTAGTATCCTTACGGGACAGGGGAATCAGCCCCAGCATTTT.

The chain joins TRBV11-3 to TRBJ2-1; 7 bases match TRBD2. CDR3 length equals 13 residues. V gave up 5 bases and J gave up 6 bases; unmatched junction bases: 4. Germline V gene data show CDR1 as SGHNT and CDR2 as YENEEA. The CDR3 here is CASSPGGSNEQFF. CDR3 nucleotide sequence: TGTGCCAGCAGCCCCGGGGGGTCCAATGAGCAGTTCTTC.

The rearrangement uses TRBV5-1 and TRBJ2-1; a weak D match, TRBD2 (6 bases). CDR3 length: 15 amino acids. With 2 bases removed from V and 8 bases from J, the gap between germline ends came to 17 bases. Germline values: CDR1 SGHRS, CDR2 YFSETQ. CDR3 DNA: TGCGCCAGCAGCTTAGCCCCGGGAGCCGGGGATGAGCAGTTCTTC. This gives the protein CASSLAPGAGDEQFF.

This chain uses TRBV5-4 with TRBJ1-1; D unresolved. Trimming took off 5 bases at V and 0 bases at J, with 8 bases between the two ends. The CDR3 runs to 13 residues. The germline V gene has CDR1 SGHNT and CDR2 YYREEE (reference sequence). The CDR3 protein is CASRQQMNTEAFF. In nucleotides, the CDR3 is TGTGCCAGCAGGCAACAGATGAACACTGAAGCTTTCTTT.

This chain uses TRBV6-5 with TRBJ1-5; D possibly corresponds to TRBD1 (6 bases). The CDR3 extends over 14 amino acids. Trimming left V 6 bases short and J 2 bases short, with 11 bases between. Germline V gives CDR1 MNHEY, CDR2 SVGAGI. CDR3 in DNA: TGTGCCAGCAGGGCCCCAGGGGGCAATCAGCCCCAGCATTTT. This encodes CASRAPGGNQPQHF.

The V gene is TRBV5-4, the J gene TRBJ2-3; D gene uncertain. Germline CDR1 is SGHNT and CDR2 is YYREEE (reference sequence). V lost 4 bases and J lost 0, with 12 bases in between. CDR3 length: 15 residues. The CDR3 region has the DNA TGTGCCAGCAGCAGTAAATTCGCTAGCACAGATACGCAGTATTTT. This gives the protein CASSSKFASTDTQYF.

The chain links TRBV7-3 to TRBJ2-7; the D gene is possibly TRBD1 (5 bases). The germline gives CDR1 SGHTA, CDR2 FQGTGA. Between the trimmed V and J ends, which lost 0 bases and 5 bases, there was a span of 14 bases. This CDR3 spans 15 amino acids. The CDR3 DNA reads TGTGCCAGCAGCTTAACAGGGGCTAGTCTCCACGAGCAGTACTTC. It yields the protein CASSLTGASLHEQYF.

This chain connects TRBV11-3 to TRBJ2-7; 8 positions match TRBD1. The CDR3 runs to 14 residues. In germline, CDR1 is SGHNT, CDR2 YENEEA. The J segment lost 1 base and the V segment lost 3 bases, leaving 2 bases of the junction unmatched. CDR3 nucleotides: TGTGCCAGCAGCTTTGGACAGGGATCCTACGAGCAGTACTTC. This gives the protein CASSFGQGSYEQYF.

This chain joins TRBV11-3 and TRBJ2-7, with 11 positions matching TRBD2. V was pared by 5 bases and J by 2 bases, with 5 bases of the junction left unmatched. This CDR3 has 15 amino acids. CDR1 SGHNT and CDR2 YENEEA come from the germline V gene. CDR3 in amino acids: CASSRGTSGAYEQYF. The CDR3 DNA is TGTGCCAGCAGCCGTGGGACTAGCGGAGCCTACGAGCAGTACTTC.

This clone was recorded a few times. This rearrangement joins TRBV30 to TRBJ1-1, with a weak D call TRBD1 (5 bases). The V and J ends lost 3 bases and 0 bases respectively, with 11 bases between them. This CDR3 region has 14 residues. CDR1 GTSNPN and CDR2 SVGIG come from the germline V gene (reference sequence). CDR3 coding DNA: TGTGCCTGGAGCGCAGGGCTCATGAACACTGAAGCTTTCTTT. Translating it yields CAWSAGLMNTEAFF.

For the CDR3, the DNA is TGTGCCAGCAGCGGCTGGACTAGCGGGAGAGTGTTCCCAGCCAAAGAGACCCAGTACTTC. It codes for CASSGWTSGRVFPAKETQYF. This chain joins TRBV7-8 and TRBJ2-5; 13 bases fit TRBD2. V dropped 5 bases and J dropped 3; count of bases not matched to a gene: 18. The germline V gene encodes CDR1 SGHVS and CDR2 FQNEAQ. The CDR3 contains 20 residues.

A few counts support this clone. The V call is TRBV28, the J call TRBJ1-1; D is perhaps TRBD1 (5 bases). CDR3 length: 14 amino acids. From germline, CDR1 is MDHEN and CDR2 SYDVKM. With 6 bases removed from V and 4 bases from J, the gap between germline ends came to 15 bases. In nucleotides, the CDR3 is TGTGCCAGCAGCTTGACAGCTCGGCGCACTGAAGCTTTCTTT. Its protein is CASSLTARRTEAFF. The variable domain in full, completed from reference TRBV28 and TRBJ1-1, reads DVKVTQSSRYLVKRTGEKVFLECVQDMDHENMFWYRQDPGLGLRLIYFSYDVKMKEKGDIPEGYSVSREKKERFSLILESASTNQTSMYLCASSLTARRTEAFFGQGTRLTVV.

J is TRBJ1-5 and V is TRBV9; D is undetermined. Germline values: CDR1 SGDLS, CDR2 YYNGEE. The V end lost 1 base, the J end lost 1 base, and 12 bases lay between the germline ends. The CDR3 is 16 residues long. CDR3 DNA sequence: TGTGCCAGCAGCGTACCCTGGGGAAGGAGCAATCAGCCCCAGCATTTT. The encoded protein is CASSVPWGRSNQPQHF.

The chain joins TRBV18 to TRBJ2-7, with D perhaps matching TRBD2 (5 bases). The CDR3 totals 15 residues. Germline CDR1 KGHSH, CDR2 LQKENI. V was trimmed by 5 bases and J by 10 bases, leaving 24 bases between them. The CDR3 DNA reads TGTGCCAGCTCAAGTCAGAACACGGACTTAGTCGAACAGTACTTC. This codes for CASSSQNTDLVEQYF.

V usage is TRBV6-5 and J usage is TRBJ2-6; D gene ambiguous. CDR3 size: 15 residues. The V end was cut by 5 bases, the J end by 0 bases, with 8 bases between. Germline loops: CDR1 MNHEY, CDR2 SVGAGI. CDR3 in DNA: TGTGCCAGCAGTAACGACCTCTCTGGGGCCAACGTCCTGACTTTC. Residues: CASSNDLSGANVLTF.

The chain links TRBV27 to TRBJ1-2; D is ambiguous. The CDR3 consists of 15 residues. V lost 7 bases and J lost 5, with 20 bases in between. Germline V gives CDR1 MNHEY, CDR2 SMNVEV (reference sequence). CDR3 bases: TGTGCCAGCAAGGTTGCGGCAGTCCGGTTTTATGGCTACACCTTC. Protein product: CASKVAAVRFYGYTF.

The V and J genes are TRBV5-1 and TRBJ2-5, with a possible D match to TRBD1 (6 bases). The ends were cut back, 4 bases at V and 3 bases at J, with 13 bases in the middle. The CDR3 is made up of 14 amino acids. In germline, CDR1 is SGHRS, CDR2 YFSETQ. Here the CDR3 reads CASSQQGLEETQYF. In nucleotides, the CDR3 is TGCGCCAGCAGCCAACAGGGTCTAGAAGAGACCCAGTACTTC.

On this clone: Other DNA variants within this sample encode the same CDR3. The chain links TRBV28 to TRBJ2-3; 8 positions match TRBD2. Germline V gene lookup returns CDR1 MDHEN and CDR2 SYDVKM. V shed 0 bases and J 3 bases; nucleotides not matched to a gene: 2. The CDR3 has 15 residues. This CDR3 reads CASSLWGGRTDTQYF. In DNA, the CDR3 is TGTGCCAGCAGTTTATGGGGCGGGAGGACAGATACGCAGTATTTT. Together with reference TRBV28 and TRBJ2-3, the CDR3 gives the full variable domain: DVKVTQSSRYLVKRTGEKVFLECVQDMDHENMFWYRQDPGLGLRLIYFSYDVKMKEKGDIPEGYSVSREKKERFSLILESASTNQTSMYLCASSLWGGRTDTQYFGPGTRLTVL.

The CDR3 protein is CASSIPLRATISYEQYF. The CDR3 nucleotides are TGTGCCAGTAGTATTCCCCTCCGGGCGACTATTTCCTACGAGCAGTACTTC. The V and J genes are TRBV19 and TRBJ2-7, with a weak D call TRBD2 (5 bases). Between the trimmed V and J ends, which lost 3 bases and 1 base, there was a span of 19 bases. Per germline, CDR1 LNHDA and CDR2 SQIVND (reference sequence). This CDR3 spans 17 amino acids.

The chain is built from TRBV6-6 and TRBJ2-7, with TRBD1 identical over 8 bases. The CDR3 loop spans 15 amino acids. Germline trimming cut 6 bases from V and 2 bases from J; bases unmatched to any gene: 9. Germline V CDR1 and CDR2: MNHNY, SVGAGI (reference sequence). CDR3 sequence: CASSPPRDRPYEQYF. Here the CDR3 DNA reads TGTGCCAGCAGCCCGCCCCGGGACAGGCCCTACGAGCAGTACTTC.

The chain has TRBV5-1 and TRBJ1-5; D remains unclear. The CDR3 is made up of 16 amino acids. Germline values: CDR1 SGHRS, CDR2 YFSETQ. Trimming shortened V by 0 bases and J by 0 bases, and 10 bases separated the two germline ends. CDR3 nucleotides: TGCGCCAGCAGCTTGGGGGTTTCTACTAGCAATCAGCCCCAGCATTTT. It yields the protein CASSLGVSTSNQPQHF.

The rearrangement joins TRBV10-1 to TRBJ2-1; 8 bases align to TRBD2. The CDR3 has 16 residues. Trimming cost V 5 bases and J 0 bases; bases outside gene matches: 6. CDR1 is WNHNN, CDR2 SYGVQD, per germline (reference sequence). CDR3 sequence reads: CASSSSGSHSYNEQFF. The CDR3 region has the DNA TGCGCCAGCAGTTCAAGCGGGAGCCACTCCTACAATGAGCAGTTCTTC.

The gene calls are TRBV5-1 and TRBJ2-7; D gene ambiguous. Trimming removed 3 bases at V and 6 bases at J, with 13 bases between. Germline loops: CDR1 SGHRS, CDR2 YFSETQ. The CDR3 has 13 amino acids. The CDR3 DNA sequence: TGCGCCAGCAGCTCCAACGATCAAGGCGAGCAGTACTTC. Amino acids: CASSSNDQGEQYF.